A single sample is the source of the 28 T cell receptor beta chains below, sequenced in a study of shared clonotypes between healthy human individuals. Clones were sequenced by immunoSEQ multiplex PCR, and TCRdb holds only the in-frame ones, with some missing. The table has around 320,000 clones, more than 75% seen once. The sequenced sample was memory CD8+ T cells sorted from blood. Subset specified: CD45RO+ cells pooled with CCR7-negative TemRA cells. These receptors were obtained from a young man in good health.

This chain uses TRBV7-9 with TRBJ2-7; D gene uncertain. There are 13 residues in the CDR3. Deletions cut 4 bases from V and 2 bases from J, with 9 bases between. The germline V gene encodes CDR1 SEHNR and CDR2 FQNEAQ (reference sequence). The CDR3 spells CASSSTGPYEQYF. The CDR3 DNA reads TGTGCCAGCAGCTCGACCGGGCCCTACGAGCAGTACTTC.

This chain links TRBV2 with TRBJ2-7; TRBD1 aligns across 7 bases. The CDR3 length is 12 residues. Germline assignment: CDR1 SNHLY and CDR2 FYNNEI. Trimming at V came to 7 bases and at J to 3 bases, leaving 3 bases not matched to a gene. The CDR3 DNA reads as TGTGCCAGCACTGGACAGGACTACGAGCAGTACTTC. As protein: CASTGQDYEQYF. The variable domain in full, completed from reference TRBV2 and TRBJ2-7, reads EPEVTQTPSHQVTQMGQEVILRCVPISNHLYFYWYRQILGQKVEFLVSFYNNEISEKSEIFDDQFSVERPDGSNFTLKIRSTKLEDSAMYFCASTGQDYEQYFGPGTRLTVT.

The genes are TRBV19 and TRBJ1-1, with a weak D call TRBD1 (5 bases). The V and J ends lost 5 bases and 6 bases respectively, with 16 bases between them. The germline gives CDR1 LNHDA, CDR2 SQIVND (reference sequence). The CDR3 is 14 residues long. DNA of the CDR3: TGTGCCAGTAGTCTACTGGGGGTTCTGGCTGAAGCTTTCTTT. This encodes CASSLLGVLAEAFF.

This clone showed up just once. The CDR3 sequence: CASSRLEGGPGIEQYF. The CDR3 bases are TGTGCCAGCAGCCGCCTTGAGGGGGGCCCAGGGATCGAGCAGTACTTC. V is TRBV28 and J is TRBJ2-7; either TRBD1 or TRBD2 may supply D (6 bases each). The germline V and J ends were trimmed by 6 bases and 6 bases, with 24 bases remaining between them. The CDR3 contains 16 residues. The germline V gene has CDR1 MDHEN and CDR2 SYDVKM.

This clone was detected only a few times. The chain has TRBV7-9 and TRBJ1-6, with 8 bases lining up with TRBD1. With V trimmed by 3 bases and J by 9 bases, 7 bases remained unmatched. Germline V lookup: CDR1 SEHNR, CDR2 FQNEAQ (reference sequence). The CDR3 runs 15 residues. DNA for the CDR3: TGTGCCAGCAGCTTTCTGGACAGGGTCCTTTCACCCCTCCACTTT. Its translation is CASSFLDRVLSPLHF.

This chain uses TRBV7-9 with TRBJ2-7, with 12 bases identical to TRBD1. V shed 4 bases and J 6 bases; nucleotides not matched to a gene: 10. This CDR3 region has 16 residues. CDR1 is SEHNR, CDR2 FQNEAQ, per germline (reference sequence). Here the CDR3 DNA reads TGTGCCAGCAGCTCTTCCTCGGGACAGGGGGCGTTCGAGCAGTACTTC. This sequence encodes CASSSSSGQGAFEQYF.

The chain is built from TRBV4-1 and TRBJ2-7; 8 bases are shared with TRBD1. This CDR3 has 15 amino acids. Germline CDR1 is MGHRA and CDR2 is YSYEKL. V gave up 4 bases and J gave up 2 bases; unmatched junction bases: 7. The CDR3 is CASSLRQGKAYEQYF. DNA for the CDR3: TGCGCCAGCAGCCTAAGACAGGGGAAGGCCTACGAGCAGTACTTC.

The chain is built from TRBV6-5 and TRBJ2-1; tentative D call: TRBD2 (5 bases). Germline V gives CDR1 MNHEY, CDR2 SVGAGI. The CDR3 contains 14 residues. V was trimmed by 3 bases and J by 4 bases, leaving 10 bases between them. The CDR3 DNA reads TGTGCCAGCAGTTATGGCAGGAGGTACAATGAGCAGTTCTTC. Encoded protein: CASSYGRRYNEQFF.

The CDR3 sequence is CASSPPGLAGGSGETQYF. In nucleotides, the CDR3 is TGTGCCAGCAGCCCCCCCGGACTAGCGGGAGGCAGCGGGGAGACCCAGTACTTC. The gene calls are TRBV13 and TRBJ2-5, with 14 bases that match TRBD2. CDR1 is PRHDT and CDR2 is FYEKMQ in the germline V gene (reference sequence). The CDR3 has 18 amino acids. Losses at the gene ends were 5 bases for V and 5 bases for J; bases not matched to a gene: 13. Full variable domain (outside the CDR3, taken from reference TRBV13 and TRBJ2-5): AAGVIQSPRHLIKEKRETATLKCYPIPRHDTVYWYQQGPGQDPQFLISFYEKMQSDKGSIPDRFSAQQFSDYHSELNMSSLELGDSALYFCASSPPGLAGGSGETQYFGPGTRLLVL.

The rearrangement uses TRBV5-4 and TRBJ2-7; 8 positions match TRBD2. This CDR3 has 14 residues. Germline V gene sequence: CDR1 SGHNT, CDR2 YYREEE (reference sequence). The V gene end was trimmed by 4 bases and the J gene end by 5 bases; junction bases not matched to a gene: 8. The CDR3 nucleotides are TGTGCCAGCAGCCCGGGGCTAGCGGGCAACGAGCAGTACTTC. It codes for CASSPGLAGNEQYF. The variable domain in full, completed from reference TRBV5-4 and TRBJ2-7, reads ETGVTQSPTHLIKTRGQQVTLRCSSQSGHNTVSWYQQALGQGPQFIFQYYREEENGRGNFPPRFSGLQFPNYSSELNVNALELDDSALYLCASSPGLAGNEQYFGPGTRLTVT.

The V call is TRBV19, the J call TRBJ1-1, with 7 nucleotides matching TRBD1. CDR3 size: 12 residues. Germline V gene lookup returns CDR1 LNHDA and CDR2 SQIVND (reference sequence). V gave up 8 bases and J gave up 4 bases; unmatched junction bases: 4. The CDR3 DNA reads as TGTGCCAGTTCGACAGGGCTCACTGAAGCTTTCTTT. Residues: CASSTGLTEAFF.

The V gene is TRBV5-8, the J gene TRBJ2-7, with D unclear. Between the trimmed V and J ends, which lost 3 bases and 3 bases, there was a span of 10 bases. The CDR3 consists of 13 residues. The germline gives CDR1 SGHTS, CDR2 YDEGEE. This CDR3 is CASSSQGFYEQYF. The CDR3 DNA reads TGTGCCAGCAGCTCGCAAGGTTTCTACGAGCAGTACTTC.

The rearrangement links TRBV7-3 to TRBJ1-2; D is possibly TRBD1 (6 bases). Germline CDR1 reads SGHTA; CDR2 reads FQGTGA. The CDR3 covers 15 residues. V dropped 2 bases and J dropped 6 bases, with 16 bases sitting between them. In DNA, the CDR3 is TGTGCCAGCAGCTTAGGAGCAGGGGCATCGGATGGCTACACCTTC. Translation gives CASSLGAGASDGYTF.

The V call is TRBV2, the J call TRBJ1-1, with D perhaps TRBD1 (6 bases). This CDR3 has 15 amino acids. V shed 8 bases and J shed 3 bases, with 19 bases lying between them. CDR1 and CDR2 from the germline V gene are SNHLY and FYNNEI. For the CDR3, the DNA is TGTGCCAGCGCCAAGGGGGGCGCAGGGGACACTGAAGCTTTCTTT. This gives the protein CASAKGGAGDTEAFF.

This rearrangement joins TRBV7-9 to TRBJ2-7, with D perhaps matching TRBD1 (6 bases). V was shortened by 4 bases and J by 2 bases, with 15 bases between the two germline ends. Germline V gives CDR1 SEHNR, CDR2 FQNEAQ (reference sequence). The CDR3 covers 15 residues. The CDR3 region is CASSSPRQVTYEQYF. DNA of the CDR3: TGTGCCAGCAGCTCGCCCCGACAGGTAACCTACGAGCAGTACTTC.

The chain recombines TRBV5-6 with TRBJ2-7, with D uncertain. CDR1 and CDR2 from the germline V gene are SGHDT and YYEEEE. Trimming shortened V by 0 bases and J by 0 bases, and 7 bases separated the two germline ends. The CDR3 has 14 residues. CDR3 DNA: TGTGCCAGCAGCTTGGGAGACGGCTCCTACGAGCAGTACTTC. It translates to CASSLGDGSYEQYF.

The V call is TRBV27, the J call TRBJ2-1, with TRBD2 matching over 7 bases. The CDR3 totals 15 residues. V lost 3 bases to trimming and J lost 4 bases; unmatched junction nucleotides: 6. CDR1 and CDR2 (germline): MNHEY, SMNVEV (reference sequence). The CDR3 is CASSFWGGPYNEQFF. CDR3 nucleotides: TGTGCCAGCAGTTTTTGGGGAGGGCCTTACAATGAGCAGTTCTTC.

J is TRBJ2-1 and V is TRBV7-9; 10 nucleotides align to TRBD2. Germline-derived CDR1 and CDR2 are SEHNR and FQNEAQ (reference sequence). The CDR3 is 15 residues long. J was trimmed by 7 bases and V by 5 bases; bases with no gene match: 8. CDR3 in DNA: TGTGCCAGCAGCCCTTTAGCGGGGGGCGGGAATGAGCAGTTCTTC. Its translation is CASSPLAGGGNEQFF.

The CDR3 loop reads CASSLEIGIVYEQYF. DNA of the CDR3: TGTGCCAGCAGCTTAGAAATAGGGATCGTGTACGAGCAGTACTTC. This chain joins TRBV7-6 and TRBJ2-7; D unclear. Trimming left V 1 base short and J 4 bases short, with 14 bases between. The length of the CDR3 is 15 residues. In germline, CDR1 is SGHVS, CDR2 FNYEAQ.

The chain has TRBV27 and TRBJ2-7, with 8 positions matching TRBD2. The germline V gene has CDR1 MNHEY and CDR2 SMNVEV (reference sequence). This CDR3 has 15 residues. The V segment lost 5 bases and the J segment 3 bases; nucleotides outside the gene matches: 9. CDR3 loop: CASSTTSGGLYEQYF. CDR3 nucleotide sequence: TGTGCCAGCAGTACCACCAGCGGGGGCCTCTACGAGCAGTACTTC.

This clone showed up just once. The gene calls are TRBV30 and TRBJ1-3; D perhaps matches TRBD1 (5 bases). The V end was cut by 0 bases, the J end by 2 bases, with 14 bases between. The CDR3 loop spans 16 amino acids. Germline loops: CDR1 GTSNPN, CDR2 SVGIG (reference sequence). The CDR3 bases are TGTGCCTGGAGTGTACGTGGCAGGGCCACTGGAAACACCATATATTTT. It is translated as CAWSVRGRATGNTIYF.

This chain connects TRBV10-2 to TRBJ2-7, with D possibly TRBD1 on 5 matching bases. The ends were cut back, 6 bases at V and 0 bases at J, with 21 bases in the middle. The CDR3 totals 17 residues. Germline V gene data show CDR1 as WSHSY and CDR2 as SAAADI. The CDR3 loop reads CASRGRMDTSSSYEQYF. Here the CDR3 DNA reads TGCGCCAGCAGGGGAAGAATGGACACATCGAGCTCCTACGAGCAGTACTTC.

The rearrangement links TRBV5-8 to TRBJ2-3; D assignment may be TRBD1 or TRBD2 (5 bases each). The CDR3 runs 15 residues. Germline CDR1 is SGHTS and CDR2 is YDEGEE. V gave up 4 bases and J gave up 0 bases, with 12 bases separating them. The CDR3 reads CASSPGTSSTDTQYF. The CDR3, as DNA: TGTGCCAGCAGCCCCGGGACCTCTAGCACAGATACGCAGTATTTT.

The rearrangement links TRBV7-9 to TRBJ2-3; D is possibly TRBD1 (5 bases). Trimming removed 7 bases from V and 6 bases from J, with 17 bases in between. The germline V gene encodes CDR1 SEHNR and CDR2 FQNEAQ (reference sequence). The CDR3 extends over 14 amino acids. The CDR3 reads CASTLRGKEDTQYF. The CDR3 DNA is TGTGCCAGCACCCTTAGGGGAAAGGAGGATACGCAGTATTTT.

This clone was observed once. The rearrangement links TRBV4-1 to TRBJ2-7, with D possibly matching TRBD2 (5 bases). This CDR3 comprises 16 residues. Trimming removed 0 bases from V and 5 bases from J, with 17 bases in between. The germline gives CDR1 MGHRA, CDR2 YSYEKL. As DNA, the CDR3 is TGCGCCAGCAGCCAAGAGAGGGCTGACAACTTCGACGAGCAGTACTTC. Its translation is CASSQERADNFDEQYF.

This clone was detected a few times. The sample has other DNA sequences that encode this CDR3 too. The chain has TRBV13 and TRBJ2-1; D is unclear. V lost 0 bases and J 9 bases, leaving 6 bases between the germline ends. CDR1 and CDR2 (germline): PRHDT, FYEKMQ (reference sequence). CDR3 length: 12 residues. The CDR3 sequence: CASSLGVSEQFF. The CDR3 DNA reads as TGTGCCAGCAGCTTAGGGGTTTCTGAGCAGTTCTTC.

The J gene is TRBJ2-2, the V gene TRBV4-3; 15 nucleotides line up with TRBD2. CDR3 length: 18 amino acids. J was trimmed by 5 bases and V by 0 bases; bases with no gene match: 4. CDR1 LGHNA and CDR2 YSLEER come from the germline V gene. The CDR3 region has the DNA TGCGCCAGCAGCCAAGATTTGGGACTAGCGGGAGGAACCGGGGAGCTGTTTTTT. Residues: CASSQDLGLAGGTGELFF.

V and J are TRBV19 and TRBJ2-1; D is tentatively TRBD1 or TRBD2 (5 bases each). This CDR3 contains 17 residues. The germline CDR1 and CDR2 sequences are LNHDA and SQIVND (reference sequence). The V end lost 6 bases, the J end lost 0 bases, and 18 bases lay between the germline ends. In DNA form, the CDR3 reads TGTGCCAGTAGCAGAGGGGAAGGGCTAAGCTCCTACAATGAGCAGTTCTTC. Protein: CASSRGEGLSSYNEQFF.